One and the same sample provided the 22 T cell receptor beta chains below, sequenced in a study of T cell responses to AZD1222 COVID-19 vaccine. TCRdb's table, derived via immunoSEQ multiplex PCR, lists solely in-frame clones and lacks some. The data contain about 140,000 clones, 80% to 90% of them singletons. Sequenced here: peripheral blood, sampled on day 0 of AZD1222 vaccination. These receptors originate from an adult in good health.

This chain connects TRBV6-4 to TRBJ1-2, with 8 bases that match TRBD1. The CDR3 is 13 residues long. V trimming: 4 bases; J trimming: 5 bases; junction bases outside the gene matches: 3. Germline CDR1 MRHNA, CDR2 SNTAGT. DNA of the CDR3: TGTGCCAGCAGTGGTGGGACAGGTTATGGCTACACCTTC. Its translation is CASSGGTGYGYTF.

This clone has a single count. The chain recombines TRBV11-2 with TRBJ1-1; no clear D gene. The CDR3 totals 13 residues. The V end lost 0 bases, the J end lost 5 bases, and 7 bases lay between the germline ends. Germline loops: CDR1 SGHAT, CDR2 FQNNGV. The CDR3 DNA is TGTGCCAGCAGCTTAGAGCCCGTGACTGAAGCTTTCTTT. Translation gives CASSLEPVTEAFF.

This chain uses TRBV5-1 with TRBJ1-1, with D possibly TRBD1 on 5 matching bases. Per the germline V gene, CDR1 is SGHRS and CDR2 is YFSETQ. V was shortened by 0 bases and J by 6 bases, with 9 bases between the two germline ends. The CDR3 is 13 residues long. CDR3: CASSLGQISEAFF. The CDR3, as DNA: TGCGCCAGCAGCTTGGGACAGATCTCTGAAGCTTTCTTT.

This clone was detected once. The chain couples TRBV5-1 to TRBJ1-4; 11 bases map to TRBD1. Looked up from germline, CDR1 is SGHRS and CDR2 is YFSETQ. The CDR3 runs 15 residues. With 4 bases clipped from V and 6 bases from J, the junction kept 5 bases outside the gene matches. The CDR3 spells CASSGQGAIYEKLFF. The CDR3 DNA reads TGCGCCAGCAGCGGACAGGGGGCGATTTATGAAAAACTGTTTTTT.

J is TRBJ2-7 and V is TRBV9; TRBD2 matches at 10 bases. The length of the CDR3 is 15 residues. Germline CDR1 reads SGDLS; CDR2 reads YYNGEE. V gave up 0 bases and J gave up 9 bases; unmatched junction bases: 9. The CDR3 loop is CASSVASSGGGVQYF. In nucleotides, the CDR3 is TGTGCCAGCAGCGTAGCGTCTAGCGGGGGAGGTGTGCAGTACTTC.

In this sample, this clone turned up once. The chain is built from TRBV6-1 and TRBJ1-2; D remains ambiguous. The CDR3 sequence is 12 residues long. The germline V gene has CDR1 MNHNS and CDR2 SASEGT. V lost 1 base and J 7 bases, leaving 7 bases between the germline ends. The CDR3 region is CASSEGRAGYTF. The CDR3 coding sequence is TGTGCCAGCAGTGAAGGTAGGGCTGGCTACACCTTC.

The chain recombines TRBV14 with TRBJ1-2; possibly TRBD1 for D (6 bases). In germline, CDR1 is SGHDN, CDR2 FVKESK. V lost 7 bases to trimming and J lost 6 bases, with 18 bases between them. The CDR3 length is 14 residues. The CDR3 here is CASTLGGQGHGYTF. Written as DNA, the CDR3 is TGTGCCAGCACCCTAGGGGGGCAGGGCCATGGCTACACCTTC.

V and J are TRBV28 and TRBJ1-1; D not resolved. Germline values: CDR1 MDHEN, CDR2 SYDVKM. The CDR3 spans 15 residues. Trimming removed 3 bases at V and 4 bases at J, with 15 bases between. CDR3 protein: CASSFVFEGVTEAFF. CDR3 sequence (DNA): TGTGCCAGCAGTTTTGTTTTCGAGGGAGTCACTGAAGCTTTCTTT. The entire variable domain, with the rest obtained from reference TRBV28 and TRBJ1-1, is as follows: DVKVTQSSRYLVKRTGEKVFLECVQDMDHENMFWYRQDPGLGLRLIYFSYDVKMKEKGDIPEGYSVSREKKERFSLILESASTNQTSMYLCASSFVFEGVTEAFFGQGTRLTVV.

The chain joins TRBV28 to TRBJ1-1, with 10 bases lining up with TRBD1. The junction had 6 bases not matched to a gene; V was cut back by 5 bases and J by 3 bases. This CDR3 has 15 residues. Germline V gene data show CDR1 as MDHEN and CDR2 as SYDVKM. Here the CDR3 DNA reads TGTGCCAGCAGTCTGGGGACAGGGGCTTACACTGAAGCTTTCTTT. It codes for CASSLGTGAYTEAFF.

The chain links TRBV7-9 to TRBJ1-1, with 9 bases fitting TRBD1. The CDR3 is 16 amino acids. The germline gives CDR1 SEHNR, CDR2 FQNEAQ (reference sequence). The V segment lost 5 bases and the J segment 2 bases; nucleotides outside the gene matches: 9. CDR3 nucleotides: TGTGCCAGCAGCCCCGGACAGGGGACGTCAAACACTGAAGCTTTCTTT. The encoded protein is CASSPGQGTSNTEAFF.

For the CDR3, the DNA is TGTGCCAGCAGAAGAGGGGCCGACTATGGCTACACCTTC. Amino acids: CASRRGADYGYTF. The V call is TRBV6-5, the J call TRBJ1-2; D possibly corresponds to TRBD1 (5 bases). Germline values: CDR1 MNHEY, CDR2 SVGAGI. The germline V and J ends were trimmed by 6 bases and 3 bases, with 11 bases remaining between them. This CDR3 has 13 residues.

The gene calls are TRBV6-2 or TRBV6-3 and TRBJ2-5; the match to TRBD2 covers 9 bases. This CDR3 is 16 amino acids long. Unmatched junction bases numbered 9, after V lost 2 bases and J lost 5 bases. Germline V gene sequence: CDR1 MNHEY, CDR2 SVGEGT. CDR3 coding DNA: TGTGCCAGCAGTTACCTGGCTAGCGGGACGGGGGAGACCCAGTACTTC. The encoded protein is CASSYLASGTGETQYF.

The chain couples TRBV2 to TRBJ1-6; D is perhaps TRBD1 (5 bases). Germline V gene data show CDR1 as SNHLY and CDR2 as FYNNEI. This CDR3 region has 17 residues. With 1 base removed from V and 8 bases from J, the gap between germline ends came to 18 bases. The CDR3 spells CASSEVRRTIGDSPLHF. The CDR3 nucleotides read TGTGCCAGCAGTGAAGTCCGACGGACAATAGGGGATTCACCCCTCCACTTT.

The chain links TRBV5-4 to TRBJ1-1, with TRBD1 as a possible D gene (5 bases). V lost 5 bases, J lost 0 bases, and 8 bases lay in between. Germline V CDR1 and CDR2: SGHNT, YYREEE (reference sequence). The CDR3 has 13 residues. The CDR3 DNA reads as TGTGCCAGCAGGAAGGGGTTGAACACTGAAGCTTTCTTT. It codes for CASRKGLNTEAFF. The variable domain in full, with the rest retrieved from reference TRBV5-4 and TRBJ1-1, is ETGVTQSPTHLIKTRGQQVTLRCSSQSGHNTVSWYQQALGQGPQFIFQYYREEENGRGNFPPRFSGLQFPNYSSELNVNALELDDSALYLCASRKGLNTEAFFGQGTRLTVV.

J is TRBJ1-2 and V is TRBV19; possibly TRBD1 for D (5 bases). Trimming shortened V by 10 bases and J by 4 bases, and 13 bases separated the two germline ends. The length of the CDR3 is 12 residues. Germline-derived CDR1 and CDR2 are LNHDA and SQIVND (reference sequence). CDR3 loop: CATTSGTYGYTF. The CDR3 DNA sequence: TGTGCCACCACATCAGGGACCTATGGCTACACCTTC.

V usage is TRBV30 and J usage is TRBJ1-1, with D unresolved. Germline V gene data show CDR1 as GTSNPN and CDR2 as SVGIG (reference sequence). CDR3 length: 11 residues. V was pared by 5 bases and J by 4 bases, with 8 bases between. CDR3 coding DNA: TGTGCCTGGGGGGATTCCACTGAAGCTTTCTTT. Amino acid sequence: CAWGDSTEAFF.

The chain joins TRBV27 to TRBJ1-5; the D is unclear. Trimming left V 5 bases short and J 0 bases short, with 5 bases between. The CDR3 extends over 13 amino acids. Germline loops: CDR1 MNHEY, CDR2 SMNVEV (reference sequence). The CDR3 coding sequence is TGTGCCAGCAGTACCAATAGCAATCAGCCCCAGCATTTT. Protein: CASSTNSNQPQHF.

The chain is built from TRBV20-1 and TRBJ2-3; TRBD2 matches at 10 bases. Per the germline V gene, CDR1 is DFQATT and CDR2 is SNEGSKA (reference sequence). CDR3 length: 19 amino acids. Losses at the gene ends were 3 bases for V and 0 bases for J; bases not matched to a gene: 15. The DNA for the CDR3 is TGCAGTGCTAGTGGGACTGCCAGCGGGGGGGCCTCTAGCACAGATACGCAGTATTTT. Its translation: CSASGTASGGASSTDTQYF.

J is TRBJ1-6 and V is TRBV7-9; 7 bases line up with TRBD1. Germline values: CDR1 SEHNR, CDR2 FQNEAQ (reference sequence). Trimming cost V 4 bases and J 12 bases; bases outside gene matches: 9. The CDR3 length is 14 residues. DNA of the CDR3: TGTGCCAGCAGCTATAGGACAGGCGACGGACCCCTCCACTTT. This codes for CASSYRTGDGPLHF.

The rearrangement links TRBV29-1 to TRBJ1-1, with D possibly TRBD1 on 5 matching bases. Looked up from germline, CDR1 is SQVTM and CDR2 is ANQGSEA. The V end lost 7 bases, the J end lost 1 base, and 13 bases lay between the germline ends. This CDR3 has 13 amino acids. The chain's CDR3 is CSALRGANTEAFF. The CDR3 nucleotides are TGCAGCGCCCTTCGCGGGGCGAACACTGAAGCTTTCTTT.

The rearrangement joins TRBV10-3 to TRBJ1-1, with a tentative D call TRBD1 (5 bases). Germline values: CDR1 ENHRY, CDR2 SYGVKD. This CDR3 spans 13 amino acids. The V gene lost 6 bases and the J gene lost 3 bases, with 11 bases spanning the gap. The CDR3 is CAISPDRYTEAFF. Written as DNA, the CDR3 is TGTGCCATCAGCCCAGACAGATACACTGAAGCTTTCTTT.

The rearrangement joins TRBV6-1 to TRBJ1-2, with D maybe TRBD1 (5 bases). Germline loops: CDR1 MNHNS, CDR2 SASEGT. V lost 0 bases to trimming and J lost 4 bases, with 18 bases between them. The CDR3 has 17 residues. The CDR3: CASSEAGIKTAIYGYTF. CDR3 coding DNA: TGTGCCAGCAGTGAAGCTGGTATTAAGACAGCGATCTATGGCTACACCTTC.